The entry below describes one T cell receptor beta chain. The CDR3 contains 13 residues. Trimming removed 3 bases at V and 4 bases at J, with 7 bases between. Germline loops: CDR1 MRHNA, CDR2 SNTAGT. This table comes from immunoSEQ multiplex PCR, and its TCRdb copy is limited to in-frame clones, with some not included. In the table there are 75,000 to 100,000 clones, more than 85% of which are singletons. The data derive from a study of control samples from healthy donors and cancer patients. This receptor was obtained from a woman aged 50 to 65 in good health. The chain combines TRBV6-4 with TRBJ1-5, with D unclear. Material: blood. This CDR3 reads CASSELPNQPQHF. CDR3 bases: TGTGCCAGCAGTGAACTCCCGAATCAGCCCCAGCATTTT.